The rows below give T cell receptor beta chains drawn from one sample of a study of chemoradiotherapy in HPV16-positive cancers. TCRdb's table, derived via immunoSEQ multiplex PCR, lists solely in-frame clones and lacks some. The sample shows about 17,000 clones, 85% to 95% of them seen only once. Sequenced here: blood, sampled from a patient who underwent chemoradiotherapy. These receptor sequences come from a human donor with HPV-associated anogenital cancer. Each CDR3 is given with its conserved first and last residue. D genes are given only for firm matches. The size field is filled for only some rows; it gives once, few, many or a size class.

>NA|TRBJ2-5|TRBV27|NA
TGTGCCAGCAGTTTAGGGGGGTACTCCCAAGAGACCCAGTACTTC
CASSLGGYSQETQYF
>NA|TRBJ1-4|TRBV5-5|NA
TGTGCCAGCAGCTTGACCCGGACAACTAATGAAAAACTGTTTTTT
CASSLTRTTNEKLFF
>NA|TRBJ2-1|TRBV2|NA
TGTGCCAGCCTAGACAATGAGCAGTTCTTC
CASLDNEQFF
>NA|TRBJ1-2|TRBV7-9|few
TGTGCCAGCAGCCTCTTGACAGATGGCTACACCTTC
CASSLLTDGYTF
>NA|TRBJ1-1|TRBV9|NA
TGTGCCAGCAGCGCCCAATCAAGGGGGAGCACTGAAGCTTTCTTT
CASSAQSRGSTEAFF
>NA|TRBJ2-2|TRBV7-7|few
TGTGCCAGCAGCCCCAGTCGGGGGTACACCGGGGAGCTGTTTTTT
CASSPSRGYTGELFF
>NA|TRBJ2-3|TRBV19|NA
TGTGCCAGTAGTATCCTCACCGCAGATACGCAGTATTTT
CASSILTADTQYF
>TRBD1|TRBJ2-2|TRBV11-2|NA
TGTGCCAGCAGCTTAGGGACAGGGTCGAACACCGGGGAGCTGTTTTTT
CASSLGTGSNTGELFF
>TRBD2|TRBJ2-3|TRBV4-1|few
TGCGCCAGCAGCCAAGACGCCCTAGCGGGGGGGAAGGATACGCAGTATTTT
CASSQDALAGGKDTQYF
>NA|TRBJ1-2|TRBV27|NA
TGTGCCAGCAGTTTGGGTGGCAGGGGTCTGAATGGCTACACCTTC
CASSLGGRGLNGYTF
>NA|TRBJ1-1|TRBV19|NA
TGTGCCAGTAGTGCGCGGATGTATGGGGACACTGAAGCTTTCTTT
CASSARMYGDTEAFF
>TRBD1|TRBJ2-2|TRBV7-8|NA
TGTGCCAGCAGCACCCGACAGGGGAGGACCGGGGAGCTGTTTTTT
CASSTRQGRTGELFF
>NA|TRBJ1-1|TRBV6-6|NA
TGTGCCAGCAGTCACAGGGAGGCTGAAGCTTTCTTT
CASSHREAEAFF
>NA|TRBJ1-6|TRBV6-5|NA
TGTGCCAGCGGGAGGGGATCGTATAATTCACCCCTCCACTTT
CASGRGSYNSPLHF
>TRBD1|TRBJ1-5|TRBV5-8|NA
TGTGCCAGCAGCTTGAGGACAGGGTCCTATCAGCCCCAGCATTTT
CASSLRTGSYQPQHF
>NA|TRBJ1-1|TRBV2|NA
TGTGCCAGCAGTGAAGGGGGTAAGAGCACTGAAGCTTTCTTT
CASSEGGKSTEAFF
>NA|TRBJ2-3|TRBV5-1|NA
TGCGCCAGCAGCTTGGCCGGGGTTTATAGCACAGATACGCAGTATTTT
CASSLAGVYSTDTQYF
>NA|TRBJ2-7|TRBV30|NA
TGTGCCTGGAGTGTCTTTCGTAAGGGCCACGAGCAGTACTTC
CAWSVFRKGHEQYF
>NA|TRBJ2-1|TRBV5-6|NA
TGTGCCAGCAGCTTTTCCGGGACTCGTTACAATGAGCAGTTCTTC
CASSFSGTRYNEQFF
>NA|TRBJ1-1|TRBV11-2|NA
TGTGCCAGCAGCTTAGAAGGGGGCACTGAAGCTTTCTTT
CASSLEGGTEAFF
>NA|TRBJ2-1|TRBV6-5|NA
TGTGCCAGCAGGATGACTAGTAAGGATGAGCAGTTCTTC
CASRMTSKDEQFF
>TRBD2|TRBJ2-3|TRBV5-6|once
TGTGCCAGCAGCTTAGCGGGGGGGCTCACAGATACGCAGTATTTT
CASSLAGGLTDTQYF
>TRBD1|TRBJ1-4|TRBV4-2|NA
TGTGCCAGCAGCCAAGACACAGGGGGCGAAAAACTGTTTTTT
CASSQDTGGEKLFF
>TRBD1|TRBJ1-2|TRBV6-5|NA
TGTGCCAGCAGCTCTGAGACAGGGAACTATGGCTACACCTTC
CASSSETGNYGYTF